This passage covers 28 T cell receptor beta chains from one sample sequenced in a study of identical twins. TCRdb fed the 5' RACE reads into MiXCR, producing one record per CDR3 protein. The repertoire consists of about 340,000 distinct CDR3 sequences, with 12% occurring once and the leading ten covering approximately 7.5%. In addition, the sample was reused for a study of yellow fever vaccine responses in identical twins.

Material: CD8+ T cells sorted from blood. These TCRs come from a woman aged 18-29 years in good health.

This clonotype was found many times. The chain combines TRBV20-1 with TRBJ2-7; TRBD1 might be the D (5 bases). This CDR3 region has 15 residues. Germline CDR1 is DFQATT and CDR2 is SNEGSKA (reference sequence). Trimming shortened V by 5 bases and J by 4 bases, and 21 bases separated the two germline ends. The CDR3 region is CSAHPLQGLWYEQYV. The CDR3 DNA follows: TGCAGTGCTCACCCCCTTCAGGGCTTGTGGTACGAGCAGTACGTC.

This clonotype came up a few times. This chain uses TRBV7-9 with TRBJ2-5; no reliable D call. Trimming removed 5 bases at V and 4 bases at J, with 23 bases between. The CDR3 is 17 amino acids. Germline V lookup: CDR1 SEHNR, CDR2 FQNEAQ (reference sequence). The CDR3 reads CASSTNPFDTDIETQYF. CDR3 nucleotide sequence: TGTGCCAGCAGCACCAACCCATTCGACACCGACATAGAGACCCAGTACTTC.

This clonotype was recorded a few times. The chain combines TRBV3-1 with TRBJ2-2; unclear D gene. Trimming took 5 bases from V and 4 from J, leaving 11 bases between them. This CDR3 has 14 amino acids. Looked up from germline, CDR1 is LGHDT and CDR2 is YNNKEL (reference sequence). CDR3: CASSDDSSTGELFF. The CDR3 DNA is TGTGCCAGCAGCGACGACTCGTCCACCGGGGAGCTGTTTTTT.

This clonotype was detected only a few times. The CDR3 DNA sequence: TGTGCCGCCGGGACAGGGATCGAGCAGTACTTC. Its protein is CAAGTGIEQYF. This chain uses TRBV10-3 with TRBJ2-7; 9 bases line up with TRBD1. Germline values: CDR1 ENHRY, CDR2 SYGVKD. With V trimmed by 11 bases and J by 6 bases, 5 bases remained unmatched. The CDR3 covers 11 residues.

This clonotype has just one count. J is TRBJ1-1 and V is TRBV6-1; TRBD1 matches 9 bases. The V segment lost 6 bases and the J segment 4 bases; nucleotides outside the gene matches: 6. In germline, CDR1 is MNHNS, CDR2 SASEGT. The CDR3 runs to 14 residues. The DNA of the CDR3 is TGTGCCAGCAGCGGGACAGGGTTTTCCACTGAAGCTTTCTTT. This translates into CASSGTGFSTEAFF.

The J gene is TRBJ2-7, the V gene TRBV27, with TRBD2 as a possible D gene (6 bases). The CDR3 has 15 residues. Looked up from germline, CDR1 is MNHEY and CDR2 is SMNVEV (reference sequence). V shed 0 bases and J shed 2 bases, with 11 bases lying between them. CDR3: CASSLSWGTPYEQYF. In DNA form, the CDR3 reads TGTGCCAGCAGTTTATCATGGGGGACTCCCTACGAGCAGTACTTC.

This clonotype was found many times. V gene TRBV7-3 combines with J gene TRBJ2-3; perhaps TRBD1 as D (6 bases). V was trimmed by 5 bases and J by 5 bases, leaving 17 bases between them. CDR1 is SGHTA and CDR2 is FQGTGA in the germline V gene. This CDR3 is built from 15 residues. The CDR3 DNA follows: TGTGCCAGCAGCCCAGTAGGGGGATTCGGAGATACGCAGTATTTT. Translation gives CASSPVGGFGDTQYF. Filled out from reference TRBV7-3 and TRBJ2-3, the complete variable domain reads GAGVSQTPSNKVTEKGKYVELRCDPISGHTALYWYRQSLGQGPEFLIYFQGTGAADDSGLPNDRFFAVRPEGSVSTLKIQRTERGDSAVYLCASSPVGGFGDTQYFGPGTRLTVL.

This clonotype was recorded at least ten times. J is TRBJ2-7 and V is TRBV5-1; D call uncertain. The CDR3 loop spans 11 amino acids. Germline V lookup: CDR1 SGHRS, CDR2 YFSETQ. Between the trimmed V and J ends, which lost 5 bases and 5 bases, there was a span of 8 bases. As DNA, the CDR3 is TGCGCCAGCAGGTCAGGTCACGAGCAGTACTTC. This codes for CASRSGHEQYF.

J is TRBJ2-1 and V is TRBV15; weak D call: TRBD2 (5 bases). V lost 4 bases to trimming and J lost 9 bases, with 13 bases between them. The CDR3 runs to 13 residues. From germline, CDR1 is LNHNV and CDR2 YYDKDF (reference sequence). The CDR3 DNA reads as TGTGCCACCAGCAAGAAAGCGGTCGGTGAGCAGTTCTTC. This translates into CATSKKAVGEQFF.

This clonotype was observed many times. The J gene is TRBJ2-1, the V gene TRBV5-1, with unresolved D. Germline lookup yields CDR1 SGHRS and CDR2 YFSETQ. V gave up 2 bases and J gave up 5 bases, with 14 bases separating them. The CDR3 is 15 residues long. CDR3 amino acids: CASSLSLMPDNEQFF. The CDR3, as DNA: TGCGCCAGCAGCTTATCCCTAATGCCGGACAATGAGCAGTTCTTC. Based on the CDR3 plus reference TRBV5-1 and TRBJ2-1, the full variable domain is KAGVTQTPRYLIKTRGQQVTLSCSPISGHRSVSWYQQTPGQGLQFLFEYFSETQRNKGNFPGRFSGRQFSNSRSEMNVSTLELGDSALYLCASSLSLMPDNEQFFGPGTRLTVL.

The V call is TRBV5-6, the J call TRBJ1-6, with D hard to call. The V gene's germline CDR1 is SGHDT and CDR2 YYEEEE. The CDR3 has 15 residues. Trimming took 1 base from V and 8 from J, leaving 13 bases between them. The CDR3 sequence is CASSLLGFGYSPLHF. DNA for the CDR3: TGTGCCAGCAGCTTGTTGGGGTTTGGATATTCACCCCTCCACTTT.

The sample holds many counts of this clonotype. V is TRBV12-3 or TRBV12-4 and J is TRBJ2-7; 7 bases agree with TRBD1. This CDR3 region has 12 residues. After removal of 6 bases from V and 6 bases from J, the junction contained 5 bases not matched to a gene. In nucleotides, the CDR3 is TGTGCCAGCAGCCTGGACAGGACCGAGCAGTACTTC. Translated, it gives CASSLDRTEQYF.

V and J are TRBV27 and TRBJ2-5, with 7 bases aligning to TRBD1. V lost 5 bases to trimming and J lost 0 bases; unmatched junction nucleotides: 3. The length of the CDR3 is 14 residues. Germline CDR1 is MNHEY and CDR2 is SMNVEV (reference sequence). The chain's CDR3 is CASSAGGNQETQYF. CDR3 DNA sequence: TGTGCCAGCAGTGCAGGGGGAAACCAAGAGACCCAGTACTTC.

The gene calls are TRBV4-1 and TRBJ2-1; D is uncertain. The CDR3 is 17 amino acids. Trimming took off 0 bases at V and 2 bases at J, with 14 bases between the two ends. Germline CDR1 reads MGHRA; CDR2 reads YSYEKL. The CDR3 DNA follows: TGCGCCAGCAGCCAAGAAGTTCGGGTGTTCCCCTACAATGAGCAGTTCTTC. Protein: CASSQEVRVFPYNEQFF.

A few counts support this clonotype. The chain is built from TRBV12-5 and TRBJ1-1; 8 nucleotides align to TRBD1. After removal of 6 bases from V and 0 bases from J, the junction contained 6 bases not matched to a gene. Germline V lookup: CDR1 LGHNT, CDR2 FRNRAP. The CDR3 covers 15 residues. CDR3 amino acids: CASGPRQGLNTEAFF. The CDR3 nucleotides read TGTGCTAGTGGCCCGAGACAGGGGCTGAACACTGAAGCTTTCTTT.

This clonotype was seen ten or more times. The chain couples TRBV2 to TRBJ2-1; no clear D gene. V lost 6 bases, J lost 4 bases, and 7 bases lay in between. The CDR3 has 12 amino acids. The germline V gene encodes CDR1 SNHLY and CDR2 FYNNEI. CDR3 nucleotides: TGTGCCAGCAGGGACCGTTACAATGAGCAGTTCTTC. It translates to CASRDRYNEQFF.

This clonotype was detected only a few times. The CDR3 loop reads CASSQYWEQETQYF. CDR3 nucleotide sequence: TGTGCCAGCAGCCAATATTGGGAACAAGAGACCCAGTACTTC. This sequence joins TRBV11-3 and TRBJ2-5, with D unclear. The CDR3 length is 14 residues. In germline, CDR1 is SGHNT, CDR2 YENEEA. Trimming took off 5 bases at V and 2 bases at J, with 12 bases between the two ends.

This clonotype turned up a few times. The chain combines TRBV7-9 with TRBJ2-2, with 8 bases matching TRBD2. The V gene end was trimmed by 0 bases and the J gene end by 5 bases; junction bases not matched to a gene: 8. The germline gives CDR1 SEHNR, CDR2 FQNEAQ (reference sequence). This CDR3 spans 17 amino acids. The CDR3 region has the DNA TGTGCCAGCAGCTTAGCGCTCGGCGCGGGGGGTACCGGGGAGCTGTTTTTT. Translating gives CASSLALGAGGTGELFF.

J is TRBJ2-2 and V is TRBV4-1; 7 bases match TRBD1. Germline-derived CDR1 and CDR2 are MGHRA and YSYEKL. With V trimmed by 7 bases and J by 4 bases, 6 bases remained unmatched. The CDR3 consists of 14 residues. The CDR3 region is CASISGGSTGELFF. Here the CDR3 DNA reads TGCGCCAGCATATCAGGGGGAAGCACCGGGGAGCTGTTTTTT.

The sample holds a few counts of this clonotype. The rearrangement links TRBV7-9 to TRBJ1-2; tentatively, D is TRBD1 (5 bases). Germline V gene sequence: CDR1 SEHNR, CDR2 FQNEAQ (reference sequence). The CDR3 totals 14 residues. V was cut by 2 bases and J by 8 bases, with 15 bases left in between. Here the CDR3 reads CASSLSYDSRGYTF. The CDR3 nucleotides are TGTGCCAGCAGCTTATCTTACGACAGTCGCGGCTACACCTTC. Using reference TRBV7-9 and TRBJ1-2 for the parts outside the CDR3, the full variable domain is DTGVSQNPRHKITKRGQNVTFRCDPISEHNRLYWYRQTLGQGPEFLTYFQNEAQLEKSRLLSDRFSAERPKGSFSTLEIQRTEQGDSAMYLCASSLSYDSRGYTFGSGTRLTVV.

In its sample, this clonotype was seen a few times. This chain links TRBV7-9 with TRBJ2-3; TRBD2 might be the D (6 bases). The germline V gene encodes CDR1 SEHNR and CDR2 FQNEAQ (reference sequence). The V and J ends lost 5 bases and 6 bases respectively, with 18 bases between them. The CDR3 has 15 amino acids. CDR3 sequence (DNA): TGTGCCAGCAGCCGAAGGACTACGCCAGCGGATACGCAGTATTTT. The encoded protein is CASSRRTTPADTQYF.

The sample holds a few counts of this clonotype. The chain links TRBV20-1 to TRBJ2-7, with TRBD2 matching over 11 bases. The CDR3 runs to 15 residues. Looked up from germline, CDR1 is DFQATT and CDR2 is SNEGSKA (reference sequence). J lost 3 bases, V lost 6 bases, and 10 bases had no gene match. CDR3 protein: CSATSLAGDGYEQYF. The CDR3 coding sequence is TGCAGTGCAACCTCACTAGCGGGAGATGGCTACGAGCAGTACTTC.

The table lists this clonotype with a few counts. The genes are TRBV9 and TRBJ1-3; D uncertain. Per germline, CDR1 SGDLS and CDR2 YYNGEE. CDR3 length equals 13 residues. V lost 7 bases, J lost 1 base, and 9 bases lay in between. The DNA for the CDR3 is TGTGCCAGCTCGAGCGGGTCTGGAAACACCATATATTTT. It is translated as CASSSGSGNTIYF.

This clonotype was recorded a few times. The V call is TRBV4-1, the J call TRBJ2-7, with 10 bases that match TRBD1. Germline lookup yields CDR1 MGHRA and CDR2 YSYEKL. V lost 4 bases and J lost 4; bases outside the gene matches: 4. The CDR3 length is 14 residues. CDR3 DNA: TGCGCCAGCAGCCCCGGGACAGGGGAGTACGAGCAGTACTTC. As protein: CASSPGTGEYEQYF.

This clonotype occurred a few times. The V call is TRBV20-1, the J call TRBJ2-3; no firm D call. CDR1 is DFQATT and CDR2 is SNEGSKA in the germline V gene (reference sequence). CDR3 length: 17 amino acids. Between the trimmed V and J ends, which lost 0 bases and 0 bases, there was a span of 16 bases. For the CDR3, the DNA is TGCAGTGCTAGAGATCCACTTGGGTCACGAAGCACAGATACGCAGTATTTT. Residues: CSARDPLGSRSTDTQYF.

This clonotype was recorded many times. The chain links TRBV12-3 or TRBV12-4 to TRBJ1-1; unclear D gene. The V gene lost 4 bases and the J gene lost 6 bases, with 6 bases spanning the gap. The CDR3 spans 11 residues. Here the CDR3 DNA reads TGTGCCAGCAGTTGGTCGGCTGAAGCTTTCTTT. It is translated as CASSWSAEAFF.

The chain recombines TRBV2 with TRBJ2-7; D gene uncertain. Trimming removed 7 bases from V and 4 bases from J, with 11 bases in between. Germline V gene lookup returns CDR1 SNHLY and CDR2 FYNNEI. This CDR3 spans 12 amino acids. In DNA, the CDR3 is TGTGCCAGCATACACGATGGGTACGAGCAGTACGTC. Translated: CASIHDGYEQYV.

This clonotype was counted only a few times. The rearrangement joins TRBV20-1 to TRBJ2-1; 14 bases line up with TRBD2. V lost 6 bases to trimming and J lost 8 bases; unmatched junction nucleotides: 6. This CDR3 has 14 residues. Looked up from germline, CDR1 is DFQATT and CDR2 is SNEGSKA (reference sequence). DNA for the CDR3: TGCAGTGCGGGGGGACTAGCGGGAGTCTATGAGCAGTTCTTC. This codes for CSAGGLAGVYEQFF.